The source of this T cell receptor beta chain is a study of shared clonotypes between healthy human individuals. Study details: Three plates each covered CD4 naive and memory; CD8 naive two, CD8 memory one. Findings and limits, study-wide: Apart from blood, nothing was sampled; tissue repertoires likely differ. Larger estimated richness was generally recorded for naive subsets relative to memory subsets.

Turning to this clone: Its specificity is not known.

Original methodology: Filtering differed for immunoSEQ, which gave only junction sequences without quality scores. Assay: immunoSEQ multiplex PCR; the TCRdb copy retains only in-frame clones and omits some. V and J calls and clone size are given by that table; D and trimming were obtained from the DNA. The sample has approximately 400,000 clones, roughly 96% seen once. The CDR3 is 13 amino acids. With 0 bases removed from V and 3 bases from J, the gap between germline ends came to 6 bases. CDR1 and CDR2 (germline): MGHRA, YSYEKL. This chain links TRBV4-1 with TRBJ2-7; D perhaps matches TRBD2 (5 bases). Sequenced material: memory CD8+ T cells sorted from blood. As for subset: CD45RO+ cells pooled with CCR7-negative TemRA cells. The receptor's source is a young man in good health. CDR3 DNA: TGCGCCAGCAGCCAAGATACTAGCTACGAGCAGTACTTC. Translated, it gives CASSQDTSYEQYF.